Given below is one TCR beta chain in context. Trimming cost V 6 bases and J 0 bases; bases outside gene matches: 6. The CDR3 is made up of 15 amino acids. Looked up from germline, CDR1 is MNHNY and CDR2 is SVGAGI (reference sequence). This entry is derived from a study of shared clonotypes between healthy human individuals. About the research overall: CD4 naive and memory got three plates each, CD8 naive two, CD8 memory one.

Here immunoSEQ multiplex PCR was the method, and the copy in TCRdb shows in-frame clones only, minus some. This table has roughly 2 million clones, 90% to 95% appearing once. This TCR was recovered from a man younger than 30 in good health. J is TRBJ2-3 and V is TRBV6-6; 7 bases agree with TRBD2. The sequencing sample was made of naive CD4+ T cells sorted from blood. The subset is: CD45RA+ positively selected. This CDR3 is CASRRGNPSTDTQYF. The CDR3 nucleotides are TGTGCCAGCAGGCGGGGGAACCCTAGCACAGATACGCAGTATTTT.